These T cell receptor beta chains were read from a single sample in a study of OX40 agonist ivuxolimab in advanced cancers. Sequencing used immunoSEQ multiplex PCR; TCRdb keeps in-frame clones, though not all of them. The sample shows roughly 68,000 clones, around 83% of them seen only once. Sequenced here: CD4+ or CD8+ T cells sorted from blood, sampled in a trial of the OX40 agonist ivuxolimab. Every receptor here comes from an adult with an advanced solid tumor such as melanoma, head and neck, liver or kidney cancer. CDR3s include the opening cysteine and the closing phenylalanine or tryptophan. D genes are given only for firm matches. Rows may omit the clone size; those that give it use once, few, many or a size class.

TRBJ1-4	-	TRBV5-4	-	CASSPGTVRGNEKLFF	TGTGCCAGCAGCCCCGGGACTGTAAGAGGAAATGAAAAACTGTTTTTT
TRBJ2-5	TRBD2	TRBV28	-	CASRPWTSGNQETQYF	TGTGCCAGCAGGCCCTGGACTAGCGGGAACCAAGAGACCCAGTACTTC
TRBJ2-4	-	TRBV30	-	CAWTQKNIQYF	TGTGCCTGGACACAGAAAAACATTCAGTACTTC
TRBJ1-1	-	TRBV27	medium-sized	CASGTLNTEAFF	TGTGCCAGCGGAACATTGAACACTGAAGCTTTCTTT
TRBJ1-5	-	TRBV7-2	-	CASSLATQGRQPQHF	TGTGCCAGCAGCTTAGCGACGCAGGGTCGGCAGCCCCAGCATTTT
TRBJ1-2	-	TRBV11-2	-	CASSPSGAYGYTF	TGTGCCAGCAGCCCGTCAGGGGCGTATGGCTACACCTTC
TRBJ1-2	-	TRBV29-1	-	CSGVTGPSYGYTF	TGCAGCGGGGTAACAGGGCCCAGCTATGGCTACACCTTC
TRBJ1-6	-	TRBV6-1	-	CASSEALLGPLHF	TGTGCCAGCAGTGAAGCGCTTCTGGGGCCTCTCCACTTT
TRBJ2-5	-	TRBV5-1	once	CASSSGLFETQYF	TGCGCCAGCAGCTCGGGATTATTTGAGACCCAGTACTTC
TRBJ2-1	-	TRBV4-3	-	CASSQGLGGWLNEQFF	TGCGCCAGCAGCCAGGGGCTTGGGGGGTGGCTCAATGAGCAGTTCTTC
TRBJ2-2	-	TRBV13	-	CASSAGASGTLGELFF	TGTGCCAGCAGCGCGGGGGCTAGCGGCACCTTGGGGGAGCTGTTTTTT
TRBJ2-2	-	TRBV7-9	-	CASSLEVSGELFF	TGTGCCAGCAGCTTAGAGGTTTCCGGGGAGCTGTTTTTT
TRBJ1-5	-	TRBV2	-	CASSTGRNQPQHF	TGTGCCAGCAGCACTGGGAGAAATCAGCCCCAGCATTTT
TRBJ2-6	-	TRBV4-3	-	CASSLDSGANVLTF	TGCGCCAGCAGCCTTGACTCTGGGGCCAACGTCCTGACTTTC
TRBJ2-2	TRBD1	TRBV29-1	-	CSVRDRVGGELFF	TGCAGCGTTCGGGACAGGGTGGGCGGGGAGCTGTTTTTT
TRBJ1-2	-	TRBV6-6	few	CASLASEVGYTF	TGTGCCAGCCTGGCGAGCGAAGTTGGCTACACCTTC
TRBJ1-2	-	TRBV11-2	-	CASSAAGDGYTF	TGTGCCAGCAGCGCCGCAGGGGATGGCTACACCTTC
TRBJ2-2	TRBD2	TRBV5-6	-	CASSSLGAGVGELFF	TGTGCCAGCAGCTCCCTCGGAGCGGGAGTGGGGGAGCTGTTTTTT
TRBJ2-7	TRBD2	TRBV7-2	-	CASSPNSGGYEQYF	TGTGCCAGCAGCCCCAACTCGGGAGGGTACGAGCAGTACTTC
TRBJ1-2	-	TRBV15	-	CATSRPPRAITF	TGTGCCACCAGCAGACCCCCCAGGGCGATCACCTTC
TRBJ2-7	-	TRBV7-2	-	CASSSFPTRSASEQYF	TGTGCCAGCAGCTCCTTCCCGACTAGGAGTGCGAGCGAGCAGTACTTC
TRBJ2-7	TRBD2	TRBV7-2	-	CASNWGGSSYEQYF	TGTGCCAGCAACTGGGGCGGGAGCTCCTACGAGCAGTACTTC
TRBJ2-3	-	TRBV9	-	CASSVGGRSDTQYF	TGTGCCAGCAGCGTTGGGGGGAGGTCAGATACGCAGTATTTT
TRBJ2-4	-	TRBV15	-	CATSRDRLPNHIQYF	TGTGCCACCAGCAGAGATCGGTTACCGAACCACATTCAGTACTTC
TRBJ1-1	-	TRBV5-1	-	CASSRTSDTQSFF	TGCGCCAGCAGTCGTACCTCGGACACGCAATCCTTCTTT
TRBJ1-2	-	TRBV4-1	-	CASSQAGNNRVLGGYTF	TGCGCCAGCAGCCAAGCCGGAAATAACAGGGTTTTAGGCGGCTACACCTTC
TRBJ1-1	-	TRBV5-1	-	CASGPTNTEAFF	TGCGCCAGCGGACCGACGAACACTGAAGCTTTCTTT
TRBJ1-4	TRBD1	TRBV6-5	-	CASSLDRGTNEKLFF	TGTGCCAGCAGTCTAGACAGGGGAACTAATGAAAAACTGTTTTTT
TRBJ2-3	-	TRBV4-2	-	CASSGGPRDTQYF	TGTGCCAGCAGCGGGGGGCCGAGGGATACGCAGTATTTT
TRBJ1-1	-	TRBV28	-	CASSPRTEAFF	TGTGCCAGCAGCCCAAGAACTGAAGCTTTCTTT
TRBJ1-4	-	TRBV27	-	CASSLWGLGEKLFF	TGTGCCAGCAGTTTATGGGGCCTTGGGGAAAAACTGTTTTTT
TRBJ2-2	-	TRBV5-6	few	CASSLYFNTGELFF	TGTGCCAGCAGCTTGTATTTTAACACCGGGGAGCTGTTTTTT
TRBJ2-5	-	TRBV28	-	CASRTSLGGETQYF	TGTGCCAGCAGAACTAGCCTGGGGGGAGAGACCCAGTACTTC
TRBJ1-1	-	TRBV5-4	once	CASSIDPTRNTEAFF	TGTGCCAGCAGCATAGACCCTACAAGGAACACTGAAGCTTTCTTT
TRBJ2-1	TRBD1	TRBV11-3	-	CASSKGTGAYEQFF	TGTGCCAGCAGCAAAGGGACAGGGGCCTATGAGCAGTTCTTC
TRBJ2-5	-	TRBV27	once	CASSFSRGAARAQETQYF	TGTGCCAGCAGTTTTAGCCGCGGGGCGGCGAGGGCTCAAGAGACCCAGTACTTC
TRBJ1-3	-	TRBV6-1	few	CASSEIGADTIYF	TGTGCCAGCAGTGAGATCGGGGCGGACACCATATATTTT
TRBJ1-2	-	TRBV7-9	-	CASSPQSNYGYTF	TGTGCCAGCAGCCCACAGAGTAACTATGGCTACACCTTC
TRBJ2-2	TRBD2	TRBV10-3	-	CAIRALAGADTGELFF	TGTGCCATCAGGGCACTAGCGGGAGCGGACACCGGGGAGCTGTTTTTT
TRBJ2-3	-	TRBV5-6	-	CASSTTDTQYF	TGTGCCAGCAGCACCACAGATACGCAGTATTTT
TRBJ1-6	-	TRBV5-1	-	CASSLGGLAENSPLHF	TGCGCCAGCAGCTTGGGGGGCCTAGCCGAAAATTCACCCCTCCACTTT
TRBJ2-1	TRBD2	TRBV9	-	CASTPSGANSYNEQFF	TGTGCCAGCACACCCAGCGGGGCTAACTCCTACAATGAGCAGTTCTTC
TRBJ2-7	TRBD2	TRBV15	-	CATSRDTSGAGTYEQYF	TGTGCCACCAGCAGAGATACTAGCGGAGCGGGGACCTACGAGCAGTACTTC
TRBJ1-4	-	TRBV18	once	CASSPRTVTTNEKLFF	TGTGCCAGCTCACCGCGTACCGTAACAACTAATGAAAAACTGTTTTTT
TRBJ1-3	-	TRBV28	-	CASSLSPQVSGNTIYF	TGTGCCAGCAGTTTATCTCCACAGGTCTCTGGAAACACCATATATTTT
TRBJ1-5	-	TRBV6-6	-	CASIGQFGQPQHF	TGTGCCAGCATAGGACAGTTCGGACAGCCCCAGCATTTT
TRBJ1-3	-	TRBV25-1	-	CASRVPGADTIYF	TGTGCCAGCAGGGTCCCAGGGGCGGACACCATATATTTT
TRBJ2-7	-	TRBV6-5	-	CASSSRQRSEYEQYF	TGTGCCAGCAGCTCTCGACAGAGATCCGAATACGAGCAGTACTTC
TRBJ1-2	-	TRBV6-5	few	CASIDTNYGYTF	TGTGCCAGCATCGACACTAACTATGGCTACACCTTC
TRBJ2-6	TRBD1	TRBV10-3	once	CAITAGGSGANVLTF	TGTGCCATCACGGCAGGGGGCTCTGGGGCCAACGTCCTGACTTTC
TRBJ2-3	-	TRBV5-6	-	CASSWGVGRGDTQYF	TGTGCCAGCAGCTGGGGCGTGGGGCGAGGAGATACGCAGTATTTT
TRBJ2-7	-	TRBV6-5	-	CASSPGYDPEQYF	TGTGCCAGCAGCCCGGGTTACGATCCCGAGCAGTACTTC
TRBJ1-4	TRBD1	TRBV18	-	CASSPETGEGEKLFF	TGTGCCAGCTCACCAGAGACAGGGGAGGGTGAAAAACTGTTTTTT
TRBJ2-7	TRBD1	TRBV10-3	-	CAITPGQIYEQYF	TGTGCCATCACCCCGGGACAGATCTACGAGCAGTACTTC
TRBJ1-1	TRBD1	TRBV27	-	CASSLLTGGTEAFF	TGTGCCAGCAGTTTACTCACAGGGGGGACTGAAGCTTTCTTT
TRBJ1-4	-	TRBV7-9	once	CASSPRELSGEKLFF	TGTGCCAGCAGCCCCAGGGAGCTGTCGGGAGAAAAACTGTTTTTT
TRBJ2-3	TRBD2	TRBV28	-	CASSPMGLASTDTQYF	TGTGCCAGCAGCCCAATGGGACTAGCGAGCACAGATACGCAGTATTTT
TRBJ2-1	TRBD2	TRBV28	-	CASSPSGRAGDEQFF	TGTGCCAGCAGTCCGAGCGGGAGGGCGGGCGATGAGCAGTTCTTC